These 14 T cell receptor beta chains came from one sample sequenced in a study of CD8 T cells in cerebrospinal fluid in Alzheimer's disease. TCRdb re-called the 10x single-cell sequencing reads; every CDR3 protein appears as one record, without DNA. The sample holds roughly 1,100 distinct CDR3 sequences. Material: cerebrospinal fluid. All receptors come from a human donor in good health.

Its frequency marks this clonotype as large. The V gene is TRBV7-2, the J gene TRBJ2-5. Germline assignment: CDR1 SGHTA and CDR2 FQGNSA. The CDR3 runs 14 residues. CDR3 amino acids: CASSLGGIPETQYF.

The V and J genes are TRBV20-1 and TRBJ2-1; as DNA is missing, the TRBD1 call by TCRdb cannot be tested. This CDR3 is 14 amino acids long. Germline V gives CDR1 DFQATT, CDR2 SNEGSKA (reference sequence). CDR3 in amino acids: CSANVQGLNKWQFF.

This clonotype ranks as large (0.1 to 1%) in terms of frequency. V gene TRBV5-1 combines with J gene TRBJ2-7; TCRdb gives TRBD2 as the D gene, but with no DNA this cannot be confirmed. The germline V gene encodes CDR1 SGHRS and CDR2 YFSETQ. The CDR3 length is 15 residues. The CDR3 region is CASSPEPGLGGEQYF.

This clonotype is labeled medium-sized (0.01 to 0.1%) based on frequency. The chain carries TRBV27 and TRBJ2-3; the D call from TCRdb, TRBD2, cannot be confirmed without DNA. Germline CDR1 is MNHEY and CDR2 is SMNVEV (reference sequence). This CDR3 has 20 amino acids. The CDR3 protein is CASSFPPDSLVLGDTDTQYF.

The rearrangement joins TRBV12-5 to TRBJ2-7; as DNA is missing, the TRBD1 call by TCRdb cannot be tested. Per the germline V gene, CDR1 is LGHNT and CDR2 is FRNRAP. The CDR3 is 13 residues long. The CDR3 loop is CASVLFPGYEQYF.

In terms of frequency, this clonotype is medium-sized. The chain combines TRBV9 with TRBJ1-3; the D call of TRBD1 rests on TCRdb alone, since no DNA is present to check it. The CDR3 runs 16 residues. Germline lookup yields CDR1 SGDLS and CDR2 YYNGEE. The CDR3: CASSTRQADSGNTIYF.

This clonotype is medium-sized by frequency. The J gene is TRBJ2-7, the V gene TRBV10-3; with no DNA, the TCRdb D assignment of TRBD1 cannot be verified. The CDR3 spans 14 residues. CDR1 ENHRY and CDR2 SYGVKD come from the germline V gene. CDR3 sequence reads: CAISTGTGEGEQYF.

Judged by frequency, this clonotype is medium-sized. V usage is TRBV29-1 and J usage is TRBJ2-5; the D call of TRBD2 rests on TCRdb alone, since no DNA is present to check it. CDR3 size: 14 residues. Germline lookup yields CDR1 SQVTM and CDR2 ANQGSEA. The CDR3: CSVTSGGWGETQYF.

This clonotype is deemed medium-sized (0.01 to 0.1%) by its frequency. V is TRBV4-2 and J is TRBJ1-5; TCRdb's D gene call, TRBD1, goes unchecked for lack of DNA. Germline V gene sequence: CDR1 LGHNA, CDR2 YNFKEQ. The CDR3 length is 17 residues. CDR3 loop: CASSQGPQGNSNQPQHF.

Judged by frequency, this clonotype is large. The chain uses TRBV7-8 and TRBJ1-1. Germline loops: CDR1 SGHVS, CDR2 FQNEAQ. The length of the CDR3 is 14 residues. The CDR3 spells CASSSGGMNTEAFF. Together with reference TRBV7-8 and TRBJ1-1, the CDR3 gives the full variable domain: GAGVSQSPRYKVAKRGQDVALRCDPISGHVSLFWYQQALGQGPEFLTYFQNEAQLDKSGLPSDRFFAERPEGSVSTLKIQRTQQEDSAVYLCASSSGGMNTEAFFGQGTRLTVV.

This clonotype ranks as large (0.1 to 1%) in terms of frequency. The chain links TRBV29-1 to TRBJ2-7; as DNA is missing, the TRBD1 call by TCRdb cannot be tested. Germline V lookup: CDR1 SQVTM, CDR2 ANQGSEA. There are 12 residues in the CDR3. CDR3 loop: CSVNPGYNEQYF.

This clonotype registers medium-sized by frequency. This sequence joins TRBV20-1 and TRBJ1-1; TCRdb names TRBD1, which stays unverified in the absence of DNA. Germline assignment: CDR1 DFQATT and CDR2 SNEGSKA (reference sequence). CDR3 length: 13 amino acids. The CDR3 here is CSARSPGITEAFF.

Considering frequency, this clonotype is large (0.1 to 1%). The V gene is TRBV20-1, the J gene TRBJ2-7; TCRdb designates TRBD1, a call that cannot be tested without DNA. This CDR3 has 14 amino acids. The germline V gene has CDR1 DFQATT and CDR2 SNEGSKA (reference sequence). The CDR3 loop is CSARGLGASYEQYF.

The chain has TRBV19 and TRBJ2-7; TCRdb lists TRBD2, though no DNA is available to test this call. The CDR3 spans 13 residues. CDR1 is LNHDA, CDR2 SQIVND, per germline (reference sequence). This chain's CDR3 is CASKAGGRYEQYF.